What follows describes a single T cell receptor beta chain. Its specificity is not known. The CDR3 sequence is 13 residues long. CDR1 is WNHNN, CDR2 SYGVQD, per germline (reference sequence). Trimming removed 5 bases at V and 7 bases at J, with 11 bases between. This entry belongs to a study of OX40 agonist ivuxolimab in advanced cancers. Study background: An agonistic anti-OX40 (CD134) antibody, ivuxolimab, was used to treat the patients. All patients had ivuxolimab intravenously every 2 weeks at 0.01 to 10 mg/kg.

The assay was immunoSEQ multiplex PCR, and TCRdb's table has in-frame clones only and misses some. The sample has fewer than 80,000 clones, approximately 83% seen once. Notes on the study in general: The specificity for antigen of the expanded peripheral T cells was not determined.

Patients were ruled out by autoimmune disease history or systemic immunosuppression. This specimen was CD4+ or CD8+ T cells sorted from blood, taken in a trial of the OX40 agonist ivuxolimab. The chain couples TRBV10-1 to TRBJ2-2; D uncertain. This clonotype originated in an adult with an advanced solid tumor such as melanoma, head and neck, liver or kidney cancer. The CDR3 DNA reads TGCGCCAGCAGTACTAACTTGGGCGGGGAGCTGTTTTTT. This translates into CASSTNLGGELFF.